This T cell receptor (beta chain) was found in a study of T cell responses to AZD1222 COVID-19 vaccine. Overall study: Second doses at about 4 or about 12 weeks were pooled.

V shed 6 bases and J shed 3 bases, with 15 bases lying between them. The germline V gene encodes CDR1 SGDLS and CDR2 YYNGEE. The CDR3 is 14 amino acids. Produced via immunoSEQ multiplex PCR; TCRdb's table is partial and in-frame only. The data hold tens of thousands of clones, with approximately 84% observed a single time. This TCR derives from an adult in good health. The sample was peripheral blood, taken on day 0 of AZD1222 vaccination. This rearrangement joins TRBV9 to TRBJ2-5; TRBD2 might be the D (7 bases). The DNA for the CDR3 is TGTGCCAGCACCAGTAAGGGGGGGGAAGAGACCCAGTACTTC. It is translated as CASTSKGGEETQYF.